This entry features one T cell receptor (beta chain) sequence. Its antigen is unknown. These donors counted as nominally healthy when sampled, but unrecorded immune exposures were likely. Primers for the PCR totalled 60 Vbeta and 13 Jbeta. The protocol was immunoSEQ multiplex PCR, while the TCRdb copy is restricted to in-frame clones and leaves out a portion. The sample yields 65,000 to 95,000 clones, roughly 82% seen once. This specimen belongs to a study of cytomegalovirus exposure and HLA in healthy donors. Study-wide findings and caveats: Cytomegalovirus association was listed for approximately 150 TCR beta chains. Confirmation in vitro established that a few CMV-associated chains were specific for CMV antigens. Later analysis identified 16,951 TCR beta sequences associated with HLA alleles, using a false discovery rate threshold of 0.05.

V lost 4 bases, J lost 7 bases, and 16 bases stayed unmatched. Germline V gives CDR1 SEHNR, CDR2 FQNEAQ (reference sequence). The CDR3 extends over 17 amino acids. This TCR was sampled from a man aged 65 to 79 in good health and CMV-seronegative. Source material: PBMCs. The rearrangement links TRBV7-9 to TRBJ2-5; 9 bases are shared with TRBD2. For the CDR3, the DNA is TGTGCCAGCAGCTCCAAACTACGCGGGAGGGAAGTAGGGACCCAGTACTTC. It encodes CASSSKLRGREVGTQYF. Using reference TRBV7-9 and TRBJ2-5 for the parts outside the CDR3, the full variable domain is DTGVSQNPRHKITKRGQNVTFRCDPISEHNRLYWYRQTLGQGPEFLTYFQNEAQLEKSRLLSDRFSAERPKGSFSTLEIQRTEQGDSAMYLCASSSKLRGREVGTQYFGPGTRLLVL.